This T cell receptor beta chain was identified during a study of CD8 T cells in Susac syndrome (dated by TCRdb to the late 2010s). General notes on the study: Of the Susac syndrome patients who were sequenced, roughly 8 were in clinical remission while six had clinically active disease. At blood withdrawal, Susac syndrome patients were therapy-naive, treated with corticosteroids (with IVIg additionally given to some), or treated with IVIg alone. Repertoire sequencing was used to test whether CD8+ T cell activation and differentiation in Susac syndrome was antigen driven. The study at large found these results: The study acknowledged that relatively few individuals were included in the TCR sequencing and HLA analysis. In patients with Susac syndrome, the CD4+ T cell repertoire showed no detectable clonal expansion.

Peripheral blood CD8+ and CD4+ T cells from healthy donors, Susac syndrome patients and multiple sclerosis patients were profiled using high-throughput TCR beta sequencing. Susac syndrome patients met recently defined diagnostic criteria for definite or probable disease. Bulk CD8+ and CD4+ T cells were purified magnetically by negative isolation, whereas CD8+ TEMRA cells were enriched by FACS. Blood was drawn into EDTA tubes, processed within 24 hours, and PBMCs were isolated by density gradient centrifugation. PBMCs intended for TCR sequencing were frozen in liquid nitrogen and were later thawed in a 37 degrees C water bath. The sorted or isolated CD4+, CD8+ and CD8+ TEMRA cells reached a purity of at least 90%. As regards this clonotype: The specificity of this receptor is unknown. Per-base qualities were not stored, and no clone one base away is much larger.

Cut back by 5 bases and 0 bases, the V and J ends lie 14 bases apart. Sequences SGHTA (CDR1) and FQGNSA (CDR2) are obtained from the germline V gene. The CDR3 covers 16 residues, taking in both the cysteine and the phenylalanine. The read is trimmed to its CDR3 DNA, 48 bases read in frame from base 1. RNA was extracted using the RNeasy kit, and roughly 0.5 to 1 ug of the RNA was reverse transcribed with random hexamers. The immunoSEQ multiplex PCR assay, which covers 54 Vbeta and 13 Jbeta segments, was used to amplify TCR beta CDR3 regions. Bias from PCR amplification was corrected by using a synthetic template baseline for primer optimization and for computational correction. The authors' analysis ran thus. Reads were annotated to V, D and J genes according to IMGT and were analyzed with immunoSEQ Analyzer, with only productive sequences retained. Clonality was computed as one minus Shannon entropy normalized by log2 of the number of productive unique sequences. Public and private clones were assessed among the 100 most prevalent clones of each patient and control. Clones were defined as Susac-specific when absent from the healthy and MS cohorts, from approximately 1,100 published viral clones and from other ImmuneACCESS disease sequences. The public sequencing data were trimmed at Q25 with fastp and processed into clonotypes with MiXCR by TCRdb, which kept only in-frame beta chains. Each entry merges the rows of one CDR3 protein and shows their most common DNA and genes. These V and J calls originate from TCRdb's pipeline instead of the authors' own analysis. The sample data list about 180,000 distinct CDR3 sequences, and roughly 95% of these were observed just once. Around 0.13% of the sample is held by the ten biggest clonotypes.

This receptor was obtained from a human donor with Susac syndrome. Sample: CD4+ T cells from PBMCs. This chain joins TRBV7-2 to TRBJ2-4; confidence is insufficient to name the D gene. The sequenced DNA: TGTGCCAGCAGCCCGGTGGCCCTTCTAGCCAAAAACATTCAGTACTTC. The resulting protein is CASSPVALLAKNIQYF.